This T cell receptor (beta chain) came from a study of T-cell memory formation after mild COVID-19. Study summary: The two donors had largely donor-specific TCR clusters.

Overall study findings and caveats: Cross-reactive memory appears to have joined, as suggested by some responding clones showing up in pre-infection memory. CD4+ contracting clones were found mainly in CM and EM, and CD8+ ones in EMRA.

V shed 5 bases, J shed 4 bases, and the junction held 8 bases outside the gene matches. This CDR3 is built from 15 residues. Germline CDR1 reads SGHVS; CDR2 reads FNYEAQ. In regard to this clonotype: The antigen remains unidentified.

Constant-segment primers were used for 5'RACE, and the resulting TCR alpha and TCR beta cDNA libraries carried sample barcodes and UMIs. TCRdb used MiXCR to reprocess the 5' RACE reads, holding one entry per CDR3 protein. The sample lists about 82,000 distinct CDR3 sequences; around 13% were seen once. The sequence came from a man in his late teens or twenties who had mild COVID-19 (a few samples of this study predate the infection). Cell type and time point are not known. The V gene is TRBV7-6, the J gene TRBJ1-2; 9 bases map to TRBD1. The specimen sequenced was PBMCs or a T cell subset sorted from them (not recorded which). The CDR3: CASSHRGQGLYGYTF. The CDR3 nucleotides read TGTGCCAGCAGCCATAGGGGACAGGGACTCTATGGCTACACCTTC.